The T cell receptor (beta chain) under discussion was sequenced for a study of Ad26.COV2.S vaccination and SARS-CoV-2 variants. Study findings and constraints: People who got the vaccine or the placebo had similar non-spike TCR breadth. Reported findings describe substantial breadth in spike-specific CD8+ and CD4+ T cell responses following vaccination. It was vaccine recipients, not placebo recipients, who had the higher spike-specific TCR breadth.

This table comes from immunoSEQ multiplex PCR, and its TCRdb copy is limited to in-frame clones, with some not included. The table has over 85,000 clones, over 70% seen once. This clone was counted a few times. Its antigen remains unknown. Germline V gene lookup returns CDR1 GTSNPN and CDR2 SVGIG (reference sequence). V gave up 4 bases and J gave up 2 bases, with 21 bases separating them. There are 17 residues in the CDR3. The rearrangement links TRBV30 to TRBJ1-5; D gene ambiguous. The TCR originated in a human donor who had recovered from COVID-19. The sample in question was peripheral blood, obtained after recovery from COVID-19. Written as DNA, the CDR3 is TGTGCCTGGACCTCTCCACCCGGAAGGAGAGGCAATCAGCCCCAGCATTTT. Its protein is CAWTSPPGRRGNQPQHF.